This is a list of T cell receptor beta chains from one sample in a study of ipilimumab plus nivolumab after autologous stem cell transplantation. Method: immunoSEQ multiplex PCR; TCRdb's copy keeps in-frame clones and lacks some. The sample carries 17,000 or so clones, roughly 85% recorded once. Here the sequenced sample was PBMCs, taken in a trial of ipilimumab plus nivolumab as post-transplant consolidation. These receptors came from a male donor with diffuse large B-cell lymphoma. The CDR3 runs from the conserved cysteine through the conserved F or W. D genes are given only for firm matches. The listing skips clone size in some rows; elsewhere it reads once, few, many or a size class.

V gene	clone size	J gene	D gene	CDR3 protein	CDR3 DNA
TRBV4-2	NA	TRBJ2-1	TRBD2	CASSLAWEGNEQFF	TGTGCCAGCAGCCTGGCCTGGGAGGGGAATGAGCAGTTCTTC
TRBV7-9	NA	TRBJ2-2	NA	CASSPRGATGELFF	TGTGCCAGCAGCCCCCGAGGGGCCACCGGGGAGCTGTTTTTT
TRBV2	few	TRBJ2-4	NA	CASRGMARAVQYF	TGTGCCAGCAGGGGGATGGCAAGGGCAGTTCAGTACTTC
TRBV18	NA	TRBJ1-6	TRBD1	CASSPQDRGSPLHF	TGTGCCAGCTCACCACAGGACAGGGGTTCACCCCTCCACTTT
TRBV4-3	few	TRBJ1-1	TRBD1	CASSQRDRAELPMNTEAFF	TGCGCCAGCAGCCAACGTGACAGGGCCGAACTGCCGATGAACACTGAAGCTTTCTTT
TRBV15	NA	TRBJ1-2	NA	CATSSANYGYTF	TGTGCCACCAGCAGCGCTAACTATGGCTACACCTTC
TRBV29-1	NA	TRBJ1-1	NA	CSVDRDYTEAFF	TGCAGCGTTGACAGGGACTACACTGAAGCTTTCTTT
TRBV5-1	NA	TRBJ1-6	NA	CASSPLTATNSPLHF	TGCGCCAGCAGCCCGTTGACAGCAACCAATTCACCCCTCCACTTT
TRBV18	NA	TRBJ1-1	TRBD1	CASSPLGQGAQRGTTEAFF	TGTGCCAGCTCACCACTGGGACAGGGGGCGCAGAGGGGGACCACTGAAGCTTTCTTT
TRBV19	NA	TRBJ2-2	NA	CASQKSGQLRYTGELFF	TGTGCCAGTCAAAAATCCGGGCAGTTAAGATACACCGGGGAGCTGTTTTTT
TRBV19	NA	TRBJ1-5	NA	CASSRTAVGSNQPQHF	TGTGCCAGTAGCCGGACAGCGGTTGGTAGCAATCAGCCCCAGCATTTT
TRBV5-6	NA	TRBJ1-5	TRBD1	CASSLGTGGGQPQHF	TGTGCCAGCAGCTTGGGGACAGGGGGCGGTCAGCCCCAGCATTTT
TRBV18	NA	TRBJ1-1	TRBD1	CASSDGQGSYTEAFF	TGTGCCAGCTCCGATGGACAGGGGTCTTACACTGAAGCTTTCTTT
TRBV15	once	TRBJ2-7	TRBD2	CATSSLGPELAGSSYEQYF	TGTGCCACCAGCAGCCTGGGACCGGAACTAGCGGGGAGCTCCTACGAGCAGTACTTC
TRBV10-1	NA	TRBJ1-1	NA	CASSGPDFGTEAFF	TGCGCCAGCAGTGGACCTGACTTTGGGACTGAAGCTTTCTTT
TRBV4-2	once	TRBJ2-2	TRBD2	CASSQLAGYPGELFF	TGTGCCAGCAGCCAACTAGCGGGGTACCCCGGGGAGCTGTTTTTT
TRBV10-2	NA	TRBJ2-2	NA	CASSVQYTGELFF	TGCGCCAGCAGTGTGCAGTATACCGGGGAGCTGTTTTTT
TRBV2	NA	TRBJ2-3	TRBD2	CASSVAGGRADTQYF	TGTGCCAGCAGTGTTGCGGGGGGCCGAGCAGATACGCAGTATTTT
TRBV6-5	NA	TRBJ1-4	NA	CASSTGGGGEKLFF	TGTGCCAGCAGTACCGGAGGGGGAGGGGAAAAACTGTTTTTT
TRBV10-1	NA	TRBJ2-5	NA	CASSYGGSEETQYF	TGCGCCAGCTCCTACGGGGGCAGTGAAGAGACCCAGTACTTC
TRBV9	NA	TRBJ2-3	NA	CASSAIDREGRQQYF	TGTGCCAGCAGCGCCATCGACAGGGAGGGTCGCCAGCAGTATTTT
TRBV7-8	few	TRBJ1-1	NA	CASSFSQGTEAFF	TGTGCCAGCAGCTTTAGCCAGGGGACTGAAGCTTTCTTT
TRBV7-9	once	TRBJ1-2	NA	CASRAGRNYGYTF	TGTGCCAGCAGGGCGGGGCGAAACTATGGCTACACCTTC
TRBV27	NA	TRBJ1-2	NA	CASSSGGYTF	TGTGCCAGCAGTTCGGGCGGCTACACCTTC
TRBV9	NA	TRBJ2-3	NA	CASSVGDSGTDTQYF	TGTGCCAGCAGCGTAGGGGATTCGGGCACAGATACGCAGTATTTT
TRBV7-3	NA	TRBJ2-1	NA	CASSSRQGGTHEQFF	TGTGCCAGCAGCTCGCGACAGGGAGGGACGCATGAGCAGTTCTTC
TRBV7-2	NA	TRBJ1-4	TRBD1	CASSDRAPNEKLFF	TGTGCCAGCAGTGACAGGGCCCCGAATGAAAAACTGTTTTTT
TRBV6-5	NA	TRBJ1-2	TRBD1	CASRTGARGYTF	TGTGCCAGCAGAACAGGGGCGCGGGGCTACACCTTC